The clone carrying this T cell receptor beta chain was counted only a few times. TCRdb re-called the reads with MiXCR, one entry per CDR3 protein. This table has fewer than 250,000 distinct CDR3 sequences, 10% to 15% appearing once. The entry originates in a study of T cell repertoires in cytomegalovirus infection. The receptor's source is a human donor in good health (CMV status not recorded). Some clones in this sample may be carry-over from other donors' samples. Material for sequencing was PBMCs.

Here the CDR3 DNA reads TGCGCCAGCAGCTTGGACAGTTCGTACCAAGAGACCCAGTACTTC. Translation gives CASSLDSSYQETQYF. This chain joins TRBV5-1 and TRBJ2-5; D gene ambiguous. V was trimmed by 0 bases and J by 0 bases, leaving 9 bases between them. The CDR3 runs to 15 residues. Germline loops: CDR1 SGHRS, CDR2 YFSETQ.